This T cell receptor (beta chain) was identified during a study of human T cells and chemical hapten exposure. Study-level findings and limits: Significantly more large CDR3 similarity clusters were formed by expanded TCRs than by controls. TCRs whose frequency exceeded 1 in 1000 remained the same following DPC sensitization.

Per the original methods: Between 23,224 and 690,600 TCRs appeared in each sample, and the median stood at around 92,000. TCRdb re-called the RACE reads with MiXCR, one entry per CDR3 protein. It is TCRdb's table, rather than the study itself, that gives the V and J calls and clone size. The table shows about 98,000 distinct CDR3 sequences, with less than 14% occurring only once. This clonotype was seen ten or more times. Its antigen remains unknown. Stated time point: pre-sensitization, week 0. Treatment here: therapeutic diphenylcyclopropenone sensitization with weekly scalp DPC. People who gave samples had alopecia, were 18 to 70 years old, and were suitable for DPC. Sequences were derived from whole blood, sampled in connection with sensitization to the hapten diphenylcyclopropenone (DPC). The receptor's source is a woman aged 55-69 years with alopecia areata. Some clones in this sample may be carry-over from other donors' samples.

CDR3 sequence: CASSYFRLPTSTDTQYF. The CDR3, as DNA: TGTGCCAGCAGTTACTTCCGACTACCTACTAGCACAGATACGCAGTATTTT. The chain joins TRBV6-5 to TRBJ2-3; maybe TRBD2 (5 bases). V shed 1 base and J shed 0 bases, with 14 bases lying between them. CDR1 and CDR2 (germline): MNHEY, SVGAGI. The CDR3 has 17 amino acids.